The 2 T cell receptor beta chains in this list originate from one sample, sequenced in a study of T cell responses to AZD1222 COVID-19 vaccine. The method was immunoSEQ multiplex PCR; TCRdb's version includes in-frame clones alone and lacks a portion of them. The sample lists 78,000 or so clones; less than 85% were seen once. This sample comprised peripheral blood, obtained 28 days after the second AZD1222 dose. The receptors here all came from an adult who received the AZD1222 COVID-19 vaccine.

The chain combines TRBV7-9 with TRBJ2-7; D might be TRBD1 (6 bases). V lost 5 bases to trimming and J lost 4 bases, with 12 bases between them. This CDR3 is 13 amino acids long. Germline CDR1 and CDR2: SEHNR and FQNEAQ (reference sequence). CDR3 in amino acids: CASSPGHTYEQYF. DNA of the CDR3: TGTGCCAGCAGCCCGGGACACACTTACGAGCAGTACTTC.

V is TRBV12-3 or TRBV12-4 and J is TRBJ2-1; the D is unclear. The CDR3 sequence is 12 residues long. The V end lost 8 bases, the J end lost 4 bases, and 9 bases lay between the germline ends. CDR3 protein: CASQVGYNEQFF. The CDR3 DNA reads TGTGCCAGCCAGGTCGGTTACAATGAGCAGTTCTTC.